Given below is one TCR beta chain in context. V trimming: 5 bases; J trimming: 2 bases; junction bases outside the gene matches: 3. The V gene's germline CDR1 is KGHSH and CDR2 LQKENI. This CDR3 comprises 14 residues. The record originates from a study of T cell clones after liver transplantation. For the study at large: Liver transplant recipients had immunosuppression withdrawal attempted within 2 years. Samples came pre-transplant, pre-randomization before withdrawal, and post-randomization after withdrawal ended.

Some clones are missing from TCRdb's copy, which holds only in-frame ones; the method was immunoSEQ multiplex PCR. The table has about 74,000 clones, over 70% seen once. CD3+CD4+ and CD3+CD8+ cells were FACS-sorted from thawed unstimulated PBMCs. This TCR derives from a human donor who received a liver transplant. The sequencing here drew on CD4+ T cells from blood, taken before liver transplant. The chain uses TRBV18 and TRBJ2-1, with 7 bases aligning to TRBD1. The chain's CDR3 is CASSGTDTYNEQFF. The CDR3 DNA sequence: TGTGCCAGCTCAGGGACAGATACCTACAATGAGCAGTTCTTC. Full variable domain (missing parts from reference TRBV18 and TRBJ2-1): NAGVMQNPRHLVRRRGQEARLRCSPMKGHSHVYWYRQLPEEGLKFMVYLQKENIIDESGMPKERFSAEFPKEGPSILRIQQVVRGDSAAYFCASSGTDTYNEQFFGPGTRLTVL.